The next 3 T cell receptor beta chains were all read from a single sample in a study of T cells in Graves' hyperthyroidism and ophthalmopathy (dated by TCRdb to about 2019). Libraries came from multiplex PCR. The data were produced on an Illumina HiSeq 2000. Amplification of TCR beta CDR3 regions was carried out from RNA transcripts. The TCR CDR3 was subjected to a first round of RT-PCR using the HTBI primer set and the Qiagen OneStep RT-PCR kit. TCRdb reworked the public reads: Q25 trimming with fastp, MiXCR clone assembly, productive beta chains retained. Each CDR3 protein gets just one entry, which takes the most common genes and DNA from the rows behind it. A total of some 500,000 distinct CDR3 sequences appear in this sample, approximately 15% of them only once. 17% of the sample belongs to the ten largest clones. The material sequenced was blood. The receptors were sampled from a woman aged 18-29 years with Graves' hyperthyroidism.

Only a few counts were recorded for this clonotype. J is TRBJ2-1 and V is TRBV6-1, with 10 nucleotides matching TRBD2. This CDR3 is built from 13 residues. The germline V gene encodes CDR1 MNHNS and CDR2 SASEGT. This CDR3 reads CGSWTSGHNEQFF. The CDR3 nucleotides are TGTGGCAGTTGGACTAGCGGTCACAATGAGCAGTTCTTC.

The chain joins TRBV7-8 to TRBJ1-5; 9 nucleotides align to TRBD1. Germline V CDR1 and CDR2: SGHVS, FQNEAQ. This CDR3 is built from 16 residues. V shed 5 bases, J shed 4 bases, and the junction held 9 bases outside the gene matches. The CDR3, as DNA: TGTGCCAGCAGCACCCCGGACAGGGGAGCGAATCAGCCCCAGCATTTT. Its translation: CASSTPDRGANQPQHF.

The genes are TRBV19 and TRBJ2-1; 7 nucleotides match TRBD1. Germline V CDR1 and CDR2: LNHDA, SQIVND (reference sequence). V was clipped by 3 bases and J by 0 bases; unmatched bases: 8. The CDR3 is 17 amino acids. The CDR3 protein is CASSIQGVHSSYNEQFF. In DNA form, the CDR3 reads TGTGCCAGTAGTATTCAGGGGGTCCACAGCTCCTACAATGAGCAGTTCTTC.